This passage covers 31 T cell receptor beta chains from one sample sequenced in a study of cytomegalovirus exposure and HLA in healthy donors. PCR used 60 Vbeta primers and 13 Jbeta primers. Libraries were prepared by immunoSEQ multiplex PCR; TCRdb keeps only in-frame clonotypes and omits some of them. The data contain about 94,000 clones, more than 70% of them singletons. The sequenced material came from PBMCs. The receptors were sampled from a woman aged 40 to 50 in good health and CMV-seronegative.

This clone was observed a few times. The CDR3 DNA reads as TGTGCCAGCAGGTCAACAGATACGCAGTATTTT. It yields the protein CASRSTDTQYF. This chain connects TRBV7-9 to TRBJ2-3, with no clear D. The CDR3 runs to 11 residues. Trimming shortened V by 6 bases and J by 3 bases, and 4 bases separated the two germline ends. Germline V gene lookup returns CDR1 SEHNR and CDR2 FQNEAQ (reference sequence).

The rearrangement links TRBV18 to TRBJ2-7, with 8 bases aligning to TRBD2. This CDR3 has 15 amino acids. Germline trimming cut 0 bases from V and 5 bases from J; bases unmatched to any gene: 6. Germline values: CDR1 KGHSH, CDR2 LQKENI. The CDR3 is CASSPPVQRGNEQYF. CDR3 DNA sequence: TGTGCCAGCTCACCACCGGTCCAGCGGGGGAACGAGCAGTACTTC.

This chain links TRBV27 with TRBJ1-1, with TRBD1 matching over 9 bases. This CDR3 is 21 amino acids long. CDR1 is MNHEY and CDR2 is SMNVEV in the germline V gene (reference sequence). The V and J ends lost 1 base and 3 bases, in that order; junction bases with no gene match: 21. CDR3 coding DNA: TGTGCCAGCAGTTTATTTCCATCTTGGTCGACAGGGGGATTTTGGTACACTGAAGCTTTCTTT. It translates to CASSLFPSWSTGGFWYTEAFF.

The gene calls are TRBV4-2 and TRBJ2-7, with 8 bases fitting TRBD2. This CDR3 is 14 amino acids long. The V gene's germline CDR1 is LGHNA and CDR2 YNFKEQ. V dropped 1 base and J dropped 2; count of bases not matched to a gene: 1. The CDR3 nucleotides are TGTGCCAGCAGCCAAGCCGGGGGGGCCTACGAGCAGTACTTC. This gives the protein CASSQAGGAYEQYF.

This rearrangement joins TRBV6-4 to TRBJ2-2, with D tentatively TRBD2 (5 bases). The V end was cut by 2 bases, the J end by 7 bases, with 8 bases between. This CDR3 has 13 residues. In germline, CDR1 is MRHNA, CDR2 SNTAGT. CDR3 in amino acids: CASSDTSIGELFF. The CDR3 coding sequence is TGTGCCAGCAGTGACACTAGTATCGGGGAGCTGTTTTTT.

The V call is TRBV4-2, the J call TRBJ1-3; 9 nucleotides align to TRBD1. The V gene end was trimmed by 3 bases and the J gene end by 4 bases; junction bases not matched to a gene: 10. Germline loops: CDR1 LGHNA, CDR2 YNFKEQ. The CDR3 totals 17 residues. CDR3 sequence: CASSQERDRVLGNTIYF. CDR3 nucleotides: TGTGCCAGCAGCCAGGAGCGGGACAGGGTTTTGGGAAACACCATATATTTT.

As regards this clone: The germline gene is not matched at one end of the junction; a read error may be the cause. The V call is TRBV7-3, the J call TRBJ2-2, with D possibly being TRBD2 (6 bases). In germline, CDR1 is SGHTA, CDR2 FQGTGA. The CDR3 sequence is 14 residues long. The CDR3 region is CASSLTGGSGELFF. CDR3 in DNA: TGTGCCAGCAGCCTAACTGGGGGGTCCGGGGAGCTGTTTTTT.

This chain connects TRBV19 to TRBJ2-6; 9 nucleotides align to TRBD1. The CDR3 contains 16 residues. After removal of 7 bases from V and 2 bases from J, the junction contained 6 bases not matched to a gene. Germline-derived CDR1 and CDR2 are LNHDA and SQIVND (reference sequence). CDR3 nucleotide sequence: TGTGCCAGTATCCAAACAGGGGGCGCTGGGGCCAACGTCCTGACTTTC. This encodes CASIQTGGAGANVLTF.

The chain couples TRBV4-2 to TRBJ2-1, with TRBD2 identical over 8 bases. Trimming took 4 bases from V and 6 from J; bases not matched to a gene: 11. Germline loops: CDR1 LGHNA, CDR2 YNFKEQ. The CDR3 loop spans 16 amino acids. The CDR3 here is CASSLASGGTLNEQFF. The CDR3 DNA reads as TGTGCCAGCAGCCTGGCGAGCGGGGGAACCCTCAATGAGCAGTTCTTC.

The gene calls are TRBV6-5 and TRBJ2-5; D perhaps matches TRBD2 (6 bases). Trimming shortened V by 6 bases and J by 4 bases, and 18 bases separated the two germline ends. The V gene's germline CDR1 is MNHEY and CDR2 SVGAGI. CDR3 length equals 15 residues. In DNA, the CDR3 is TGTGCCAGCAGGGAGGGCTCCTTCGTGGGAGAGACCCAGTACTTC. Its protein product is CASREGSFVGETQYF.

This CDR3 is CASSLAGQRNTEAFF. The CDR3 DNA follows: TGTGCCAGCAGCTTGGCGGGACAGAGAAACACTGAAGCTTTCTTT. The chain is built from TRBV7-9 and TRBJ1-1; TRBD1 matches at 7 bases. Germline V lookup: CDR1 SEHNR, CDR2 FQNEAQ (reference sequence). The CDR3 sequence is 15 residues long. V was clipped by 3 bases and J by 2 bases; unmatched bases: 6.

A note on this clone: Other DNA sequences in the sample encode the same CDR3. V and J are TRBV15 and TRBJ2-7; possibly TRBD2 for D (6 bases). The V gene lost 0 bases and the J gene lost 4 bases, with 10 bases spanning the gap. This CDR3 spans 14 amino acids. The germline V gene encodes CDR1 LNHNV and CDR2 YYDKDF (reference sequence). CDR3 sequence (DNA): TGTGCCACCAGCAGAGATCCAGGGACTTACGAGCAGTACTTC. It yields the protein CATSRDPGTYEQYF.

As to this clone: This sample also contains other DNA sequences that code for the same CDR3. The chain recombines TRBV7-2 with TRBJ1-1; D ambiguous. The V end lost 3 bases, the J end lost 0 bases, and 5 bases lay between the germline ends. The CDR3 totals 13 residues. CDR1 is SGHTA, CDR2 FQGNSA, per germline. In DNA form, the CDR3 reads TGTGCCAGCAGCTTCAGCGTGAACACTGAAGCTTTCTTT. This codes for CASSFSVNTEAFF. The variable domain in full, with the rest retrieved from reference TRBV7-2 and TRBJ1-1, is GAGVSQSPSNKVTEKGKDVELRCDPISGHTALYWYRQSLGQGLEFLIYFQGNSAPDKSGLPSDRFSAERTGGSVSTLTIQRTQQEDSAVYLCASSFSVNTEAFFGQGTRLTVV.

This chain connects TRBV5-4 to TRBJ2-4, with D unresolved. CDR3 size: 14 residues. Germline CDR1 is SGHNT and CDR2 is YYREEE (reference sequence). Trimming took off 0 bases at V and 3 bases at J, with 7 bases between the two ends. Written as DNA, the CDR3 is TGTGCCAGCAGCTTGGGCCACAGCAAAAACATTCAGTACTTC. Its protein product is CASSLGHSKNIQYF. Using reference TRBV5-4 and TRBJ2-4 for the parts outside the CDR3, the full variable domain is ETGVTQSPTHLIKTRGQQVTLRCSSQSGHNTVSWYQQALGQGPQFIFQYYREEENGRGNFPPRFSGLQFPNYSSELNVNALELDDSALYLCASSLGHSKNIQYFGAGTRLSVL.

This chain connects TRBV6-5 to TRBJ1-2, with TRBD1 matching over 7 bases. The ends lost 0 bases at V and 2 bases at J; junction bases unmatched: 3. The CDR3 loop spans 15 amino acids. Germline V gene data show CDR1 as MNHEY and CDR2 as SVGAGI. CDR3 DNA sequence: TGTGCCAGCAGTTACTCGGGACAGAGAAACTATGGCTACACCTTC. As protein: CASSYSGQRNYGYTF.

The rearrangement joins TRBV6-5 to TRBJ1-4, with D possibly matching TRBD1 (5 bases). The CDR3 extends over 13 amino acids. Looked up from germline, CDR1 is MNHEY and CDR2 is SVGAGI. The CDR3 nucleotides read TGTGCGACCGGGCTCCCGTCTCAGGGAAAACTGTTTTTT. Protein product: CATGLPSQGKLFF.

This rearrangement joins TRBV28 to TRBJ2-7; TRBD1 matches at 9 bases. J lost 3 bases, V lost 5 bases, and 8 bases had no gene match. Germline CDR1 is MDHEN and CDR2 is SYDVKM. The CDR3 sequence is 15 residues long. The CDR3 here is CASSGPGTGFYEQYF. The CDR3 DNA follows: TGTGCCAGCAGTGGCCCCGGGACAGGGTTCTACGAGCAGTACTTC.

This clone has just a few counts. The chain carries TRBV14 and TRBJ1-1; D perhaps matches TRBD1 (5 bases). CDR1 is SGHDN and CDR2 is FVKESK in the germline V gene. CDR3 length equals 15 residues. V lost 0 bases, J lost 5 bases, and 13 bases lay in between. CDR3 in DNA: TGTGCCAGCAGCCAAGAAGGGGCGCTGGGTACTGAAGCTTTCTTT. It yields the protein CASSQEGALGTEAFF.

This clone was counted a single time. The genes are TRBV27 and TRBJ2-7; 9 nucleotides match TRBD1. V dropped 2 bases and J dropped 5; count of bases not matched to a gene: 10. The CDR3 has 16 amino acids. CDR1 and CDR2 from the germline V gene are MNHEY and SMNVEV (reference sequence). Written as DNA, the CDR3 is TGTGCCAGCAGTTTAGATACACCCGGACAGGGGAACGAGCAGTACTTC. Its protein is CASSLDTPGQGNEQYF.

This clone has a handful of counts. The chain joins TRBV4-1 to TRBJ1-1; 8 nucleotides agree with TRBD1. CDR1 is MGHRA and CDR2 is YSYEKL in the germline V gene. The CDR3 sequence is 14 residues long. Germline trimming cut 8 bases from V and 4 bases from J; bases unmatched to any gene: 9. The CDR3 region is CASGRVTGGTEAFF. The DNA for the CDR3 is TGCGCCAGCGGCAGGGTTACAGGGGGCACTGAAGCTTTCTTT.

V is TRBV5-4 and J is TRBJ2-3, with 7 bases matching TRBD2. The germline V gene has CDR1 SGHNT and CDR2 YYREEE (reference sequence). V lost 1 base to trimming and J lost 2 bases; unmatched junction nucleotides: 10. The CDR3 covers 17 residues. This chain's CDR3 is CASSLSMGRGTTDTQYF. The CDR3 DNA is TGTGCCAGCAGCTTGTCCATGGGGCGGGGGACCACAGATACGCAGTATTTT. The complete variable domain, with remaining parts taken from reference TRBV5-4 and TRBJ2-3, reads ETGVTQSPTHLIKTRGQQVTLRCSSQSGHNTVSWYQQALGQGPQFIFQYYREEENGRGNFPPRFSGLQFPNYSSELNVNALELDDSALYLCASSLSMGRGTTDTQYFGPGTRLTVL.

J is TRBJ1-1 and V is TRBV25-1, with 7 bases lining up with TRBD1. Germline V lookup: CDR1 MGHDK, CDR2 SYGVNS. The CDR3 covers 15 residues. The ends lost 3 bases at V and 5 bases at J; junction bases unmatched: 9. The CDR3 DNA sequence: TGTGCCAGCAGTGATACTTACAGGGGAAGGACTGAAGCTTTCTTT. Its protein is CASSDTYRGRTEAFF. The entire variable domain, with the rest obtained from reference TRBV25-1 and TRBJ1-1, is as follows: EADIYQTPRYLVIGTGKKITLECSQTMGHDKMYWYQQDPGMELHLIHYSYGVNSTEKGDLSSESTVSRIRTEHFPLTLESARPSHTSQYLCASSDTYRGRTEAFFGQGTRLTVV.

The V and J genes are TRBV7-3 and TRBJ1-1; perhaps TRBD1 as D (6 bases). The ends were cut back, 5 bases at V and 3 bases at J, with 10 bases in the middle. Looked up from germline, CDR1 is SGHTA and CDR2 is FQGTGA. The CDR3 loop spans 13 amino acids. CDR3 nucleotide sequence: TGTGCCAGCAGCGCAAACAGGGACACTGAAGCTTTCTTT. This codes for CASSANRDTEAFF. Full variable domain (outside the CDR3, taken from reference TRBV7-3 and TRBJ1-1): GAGVSQTPSNKVTEKGKYVELRCDPISGHTALYWYRQSLGQGPEFLIYFQGTGAADDSGLPNDRFFAVRPEGSVSTLKIQRTERGDSAVYLCASSANRDTEAFFGQGTRLTVV.

The chain uses TRBV5-4 and TRBJ2-2; 7 bases are a match to TRBD1. Trimming at V came to 0 bases and at J to 4 bases, leaving 6 bases not matched to a gene. This CDR3 is 16 amino acids long. The germline V gene has CDR1 SGHNT and CDR2 YYREEE (reference sequence). The chain's CDR3 is CASSLGRQGSTGELFF. CDR3 DNA: TGTGCCAGCAGCTTGGGAAGACAGGGCAGCACCGGGGAGCTGTTTTTT. The full variable domain, in which reference TRBV5-4 and TRBJ2-2 provide the parts outside the CDR3, is ETGVTQSPTHLIKTRGQQVTLRCSSQSGHNTVSWYQQALGQGPQFIFQYYREEENGRGNFPPRFSGLQFPNYSSELNVNALELDDSALYLCASSLGRQGSTGELFFGEGSRLTVL.

The chain is built from TRBV7-9 and TRBJ2-7; TRBD2 might be the D (5 bases). The V end was cut by 1 base, the J end by 5 bases, with 9 bases between. CDR3 length equals 13 residues. From germline, CDR1 is SEHNR and CDR2 FQNEAQ (reference sequence). CDR3 loop: CASSLGEGNEQYF. CDR3 nucleotide sequence: TGTGCCAGCAGCTTAGGTGAGGGAAACGAGCAGTACTTC.

This chain connects TRBV5-6 to TRBJ2-2; D might be TRBD1 (5 bases). Trimming removed 2 bases from V and 6 bases from J, with 14 bases in between. This CDR3 spans 15 amino acids. Germline loops: CDR1 SGHDT, CDR2 YYEEEE. The CDR3 here is CASSFPDTRAGELFF. CDR3 coding DNA: TGTGCCAGCAGCTTCCCGGACACCCGGGCCGGGGAGCTGTTTTTT. Supplemented by reference TRBV5-6 and TRBJ2-2, the full variable domain reads DAGVTQSPTHLIKTRGQQVTLRCSPKSGHDTVSWYQQALGQGPQFIFQYYEEEERQRGNFPDRFSGHQFPNYSSELNVNALLLGDSALYLCASSFPDTRAGELFFGEGSRLTVL.

This clone showed up just once. The CDR3 loop is CASSSGQYNSPLHF. The CDR3 DNA is TGTGCCAGCAGCTCCGGACAGTATAATTCACCCCTCCACTTT. The chain has TRBV7-9 and TRBJ1-6; maybe TRBD1 (6 bases). This CDR3 comprises 14 residues. V was clipped by 4 bases and J by 4 bases, with 8 bases between them. Germline CDR1 SEHNR, CDR2 FQNEAQ (reference sequence).

The V gene is TRBV5-4, the J gene TRBJ2-5; possibly TRBD1 for D (6 bases). Germline lookup yields CDR1 SGHNT and CDR2 YYREEE (reference sequence). V lost 0 bases, J lost 5 bases, and 14 bases lay in between. The CDR3 has 15 amino acids. Here the CDR3 DNA reads TGTGCCAGCAGCTTGGACAGGGATTCAGGGGAGACCCAGTACTTC. Protein sequence: CASSLDRDSGETQYF.

This clone showed up just once. The genes are TRBV9 and TRBJ1-4; perhaps TRBD1 as D (5 bases). The CDR3 has 16 amino acids. Trimming shortened V by 4 bases and J by 4 bases, and 17 bases separated the two germline ends. From germline, CDR1 is SGDLS and CDR2 YYNGEE. The chain's CDR3 is CASSPRAGGDNEKLFF. Written as DNA, the CDR3 is TGTGCCAGCAGCCCGCGCGCCGGGGGAGATAATGAAAAACTGTTTTTT.

The chain recombines TRBV27 with TRBJ1-5, with unresolved D. CDR1 and CDR2 from the germline V gene are MNHEY and SMNVEV (reference sequence). The CDR3 extends over 14 amino acids. Trimming stripped 5 bases from V and 0 bases from J, with 8 bases between. The CDR3 is CASSVMYSNQPQHF. The CDR3, as DNA: TGTGCCAGCAGTGTAATGTATAGCAATCAGCCCCAGCATTTT.

The chain recombines TRBV5-1 with TRBJ2-3, with 12 bases fitting TRBD2. Trimming at V came to 5 bases and at J to 2 bases, leaving 6 bases not matched to a gene. The length of the CDR3 is 16 residues. The germline CDR1 and CDR2 sequences are SGHRS and YFSETQ. CDR3 loop: CASRGGTSGSTDTQYF. The DNA for the CDR3 is TGCGCCAGCAGGGGGGGGACTAGCGGGTCCACAGATACGCAGTATTTT.